The clone carrying this T cell receptor (beta chain) has at least ten counts. The entry originates in a study of shared clonotypes between healthy human individuals. CDR3 length: 13 residues. V lost 6 bases, J lost 5 bases, and 11 bases lay in between. The V gene's germline CDR1 is SNHLY and CDR2 FYNNEI. The repertoire was sequenced with immunoSEQ multiplex PCR; TCRdb's copy has only in-frame clones and lacks some. Of hundreds of thousands of clones in the sample, less than 85% were seen once. This clonotype was obtained from a young woman in good health. The sample comprised memory CD4+ T cells sorted from blood. Subset in this sample: CD45RA-negative fraction. This rearrangement joins TRBV2 to TRBJ2-1; D is perhaps TRBD2 (5 bases). CDR3 in DNA: TGTGCCAGCAGGCGGGCCCAGCACAATGAGCAGTTCTTC. It translates to CASRRAQHNEQFF.